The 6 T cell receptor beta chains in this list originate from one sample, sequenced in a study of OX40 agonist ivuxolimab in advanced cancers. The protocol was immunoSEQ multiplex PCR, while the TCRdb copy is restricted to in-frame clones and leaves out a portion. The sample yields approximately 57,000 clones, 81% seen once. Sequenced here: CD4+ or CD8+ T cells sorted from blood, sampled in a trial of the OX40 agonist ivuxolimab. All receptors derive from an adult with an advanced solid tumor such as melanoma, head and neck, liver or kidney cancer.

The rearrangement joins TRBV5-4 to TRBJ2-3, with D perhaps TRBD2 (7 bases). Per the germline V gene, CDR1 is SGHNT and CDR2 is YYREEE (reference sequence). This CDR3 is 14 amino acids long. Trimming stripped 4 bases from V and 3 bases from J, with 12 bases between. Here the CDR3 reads CASSTGGPTDTQYF. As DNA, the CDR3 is TGTGCCAGCAGCACCGGGGGGCCAACAGATACGCAGTATTTT.

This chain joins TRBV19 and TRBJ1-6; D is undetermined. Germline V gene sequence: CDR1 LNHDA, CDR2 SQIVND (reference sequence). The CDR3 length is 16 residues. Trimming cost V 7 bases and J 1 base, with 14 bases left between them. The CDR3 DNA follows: TGTGCCAGTACCTCCGGGCTGGGGTCCTATAATTCACCCCTCCACTTT. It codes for CASTSGLGSYNSPLHF.

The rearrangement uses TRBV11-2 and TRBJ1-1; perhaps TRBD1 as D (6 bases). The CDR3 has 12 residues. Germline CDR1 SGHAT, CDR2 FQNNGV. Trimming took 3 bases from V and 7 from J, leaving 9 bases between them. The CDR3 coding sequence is TGTGCCAGCAGCTTGGCACAGGGTGAAGCTTTCTTT. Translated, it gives CASSLAQGEAFF.

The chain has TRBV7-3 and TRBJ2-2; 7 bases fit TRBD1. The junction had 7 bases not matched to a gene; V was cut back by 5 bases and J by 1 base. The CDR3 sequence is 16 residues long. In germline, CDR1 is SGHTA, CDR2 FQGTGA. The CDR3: CASSPGTVQNTGELFF. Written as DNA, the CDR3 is TGTGCCAGCAGCCCAGGGACAGTGCAGAACACCGGGGAGCTGTTTTTT.

The CDR3 reads CASSFRGVSYEQYF. CDR3 coding DNA: TGTGCCAGCAGCTTTCGGGGGGTCTCCTACGAGCAGTACTTC. The rearrangement links TRBV5-8 to TRBJ2-7; TRBD2 matches 7 bases. The V gene end was trimmed by 2 bases and the J gene end by 0 bases; junction bases not matched to a gene: 2. Germline CDR1 is SGHTS and CDR2 is YDEGEE. The CDR3 is 14 residues long.

The CDR3 DNA follows: TGCGCCAGCGCTCTACTAGCGGGGGGAGTATCGGATACGCAGTATTTT. It codes for CASALLAGGVSDTQYF. The rearrangement links TRBV5-1 to TRBJ2-3, with TRBD2 matching 12 bases. Germline CDR1 is SGHRS and CDR2 is YFSETQ. V dropped 7 bases and J dropped 6; count of bases not matched to a gene: 12. This CDR3 is built from 16 residues.